This TCR beta chain was sequenced during a study of OX40 agonist ivuxolimab in advanced cancers. Study details: An anti-OX40 (CD134) antibody with agonistic activity, ivuxolimab, was administered to patients. Notes on the study in general: There were, on average, more expanded clones in CD8+ T cells than in CD4+. Which antigen the expanded peripheral T cells recognized is unknown. Partial responders at 0.1-3.0 mg/kg had among the lowest clonal expansion.

Turning to this clone: Its specificity is not known.

Data came from immunoSEQ multiplex PCR; TCRdb stores just in-frame clones and leaves some out. The table records tens of thousands of clones, roughly 86% of them present only once. The CDR3 covers 16 residues. The germline V gene has CDR1 SGHTA and CDR2 FQGNSA. Trimming stripped 1 base from V and 0 bases from J, with 7 bases between. The specimen was CD4+ or CD8+ T cells sorted from blood, collected in a trial of the OX40 agonist ivuxolimab. This TCR derives from an adult with an advanced solid tumor such as melanoma, head and neck, liver or kidney cancer. The V and J genes are TRBV7-2 and TRBJ1-6; no clear D gene. The CDR3 DNA follows: TGTGCCAGCAGCTTAGGAACCAGCTCCTATAATTCACCCCTCCACTTT. Its translation is CASSLGTSSYNSPLHF.